Included here is one T cell receptor (beta chain) sequence, with context. This clonotype was detected a few times. It lacks a known antigen. Per-nucleotide qualities are absent, and no much larger clonotype sits a single base away. The data were taken from a study of T cell repertoires in cytomegalovirus infection (dated 2019 in TCRdb). About the study as a whole: Peptide stimulations targeted recently identified HLA-C-restricted CMV epitopes, whose presentation resists viral immunomodulation, together with well-studied HLA-B-restricted epitopes. The HLA type of each donor mattered for the analysis, because public TCR beta signatures pointed to carriage of CMV infection along with the matching HLA type.

The germline V gene (reference sequence) specifies MNHEY as CDR1 and SMNVEV as CDR2. CDR3 length: 16 amino acids, cysteine to phenylalanine. CDR3 DNA is the only sequence kept; it has 48 bases, read in frame from the first base. V is trimmed back by 5 bases and J by 4 bases, and the junction contains 12 bases that no gene match accounts for. Sequencing was performed on an Illumina HiSeq 1500. In-frame beta chains were kept once TCRdb had trimmed the public reads at Q25 with fastp and called clones with MiXCR. Every distinct CDR3 protein forms one entry, paired with its most common genes and DNA. The sample table holds 380,000 or so distinct CDR3 sequences, of which approximately 35% were seen once. The ten top clones hold roughly 13% of the sample. In light of the paper, this sample's treatment or condition label describes: in vitro stimulation with specific CMV peptide epitopes to enrich CMV-specific T cells.

General findings and caveats noted by the study authors: Carriers of CMV infection plus the relevant HLA type were discriminated by the cumulative frequency of public TCR beta family members in the study cohort and in an independent approximately 340-donor cohort. In the ex vivo response, HLA-C-restricted CMV-specific TCR beta clonotypes were dominant, and in two of eight donors the single most frequent clonotype came from this HLA-C-restricted group.

This sequence was found in a human donor in good health (CMV status not recorded). Some clones in this sample may be carry-over from other donors' samples. In this chain, TRBV27 is recombined with TRBJ2-5; 8 middle bases align to TRBD2. Sequences were derived from cultured PBMCs, sampled from culture after CMV antigen stimulation. The nucleotides read TGTGCCAGCAGTCCCTCAGCGGGAGATACCGGAGAGACCCAGTACTTC. It translates as CASSPSAGDTGETQYF.